This T cell receptor beta chain derives from a study of blood T cell repertoires in COVID-19. All enrollees were roughly 18 to 89 years old and from about two dozen US areas. Exposed participants came across a COVID-19 case within 2 weeks before study entry. Clones were sequenced by immunoSEQ multiplex PCR, and TCRdb holds only the in-frame ones, with some missing. This table has roughly 320,000 clones, 90% appearing once. Germline loops: CDR1 MNHEY, CDR2 SMNVEV (reference sequence). V trimming: 3 bases; J trimming: 2 bases; junction bases outside the gene matches: 10. This CDR3 region has 16 residues.

This chain joins TRBV27 and TRBJ2-7; the match to TRBD2 covers 7 bases. Sequencing input: PBMCs or T cells enriched from blood (not recorded which). This clonotype was obtained from a woman aged 30 to 39 who had been exposed to COVID-19. The CDR3 coding sequence is TGTGCCAGCAGTTTCGAGGTGACAGCGGGGACCTACGAGCAGTACTTC. Its protein product is CASSFEVTAGTYEQYF.